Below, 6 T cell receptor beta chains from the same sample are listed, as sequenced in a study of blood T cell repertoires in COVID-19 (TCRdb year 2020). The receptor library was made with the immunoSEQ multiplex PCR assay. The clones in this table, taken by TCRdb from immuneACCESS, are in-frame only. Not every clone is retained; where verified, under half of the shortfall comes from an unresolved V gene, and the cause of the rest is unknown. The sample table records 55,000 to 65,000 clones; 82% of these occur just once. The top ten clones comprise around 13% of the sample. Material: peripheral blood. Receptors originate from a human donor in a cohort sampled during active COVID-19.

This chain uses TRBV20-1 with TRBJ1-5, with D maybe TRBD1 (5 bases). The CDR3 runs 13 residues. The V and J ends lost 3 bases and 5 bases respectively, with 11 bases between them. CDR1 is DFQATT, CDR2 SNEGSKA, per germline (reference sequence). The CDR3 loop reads CSASAGQDQPQHF. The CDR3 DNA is TGCAGTGCTAGTGCAGGGCAAGATCAGCCCCAGCATTTT.

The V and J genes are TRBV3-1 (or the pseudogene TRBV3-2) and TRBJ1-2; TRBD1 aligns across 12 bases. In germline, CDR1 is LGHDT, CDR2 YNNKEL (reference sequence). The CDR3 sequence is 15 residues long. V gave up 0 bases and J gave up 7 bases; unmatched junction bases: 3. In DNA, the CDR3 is TGTGCCAGCAGCCAAGAGGGACAGGGGGCTGGTGGCTACACCTTC. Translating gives CASSQEGQGAGGYTF.

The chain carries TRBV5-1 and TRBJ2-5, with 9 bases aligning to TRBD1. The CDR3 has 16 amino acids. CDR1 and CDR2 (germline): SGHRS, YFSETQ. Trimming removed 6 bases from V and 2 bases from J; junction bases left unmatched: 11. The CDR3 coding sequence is TGCGCCAGCACGACAGGGGGGTCAGTTCCGCAAGAGACCCAGTACTTC. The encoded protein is CASTTGGSVPQETQYF. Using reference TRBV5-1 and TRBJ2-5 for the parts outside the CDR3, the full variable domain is KAGVTQTPRYLIKTRGQQVTLSCSPISGHRSVSWYQQTPGQGLQFLFEYFSETQRNKGNFPGRFSGRQFSNSRSEMNVSTLELGDSALYLCASTTGGSVPQETQYFGPGTRLLVL.

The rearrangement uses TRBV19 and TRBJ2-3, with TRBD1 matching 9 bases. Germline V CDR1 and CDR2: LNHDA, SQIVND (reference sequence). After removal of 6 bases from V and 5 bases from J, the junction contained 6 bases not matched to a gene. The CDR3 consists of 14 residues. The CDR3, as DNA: TGTGCCAGTAGCCTAGGGACAGGGTTAGATACGCAGTATTTT. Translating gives CASSLGTGLDTQYF.

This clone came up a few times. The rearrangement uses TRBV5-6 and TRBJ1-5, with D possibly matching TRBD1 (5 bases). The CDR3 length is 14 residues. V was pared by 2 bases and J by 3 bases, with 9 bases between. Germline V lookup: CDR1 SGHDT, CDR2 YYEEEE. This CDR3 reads CASSFGGTNQPQHF. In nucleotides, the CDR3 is TGTGCCAGCAGCTTCGGAGGGACCAATCAGCCCCAGCATTTT.

CDR3 coding DNA: TGTGCCAGCTCACCGGCGGGGGGCGCAGGGGGCAATCAGCCCCAGCATTTT. This gives the protein CASSPAGGAGGNQPQHF. The J gene is TRBJ1-5, the V gene TRBV18, with D perhaps matching TRBD1 (6 bases). The germline V gene has CDR1 KGHSH and CDR2 LQKENI. The V end was cut by 3 bases, the J end by 2 bases, with 17 bases between. The CDR3 sequence is 17 residues long.